The 30 T cell receptor beta chains listed next were all sequenced from one sample in a study of sequential checkpoint blockade in melanoma (dated 2019 in TCRdb). The sample's treatment or condition label, decoded: randomized to nivolumab then ipilimumab (arm A) or the reverse (arm B). The library was built by means of the immunoSEQ multiplex PCR assay. Entries here come from immuneACCESS through TCRdb and include only in-frame sequences with V and J called. Some clones fail to appear in such tables; in the studies checked, an unresolved V gene covers under half of the shortfall, and the cause of the remainder is unknown. Recorded for this sample are about 20,000 clones; 75% to 85% of them occurred a single time. Around 52% of the sample comes from the top ten. The starting material was CD8+ T cells sorted from blood (inferred from file names), obtained from a patient given nivolumab and ipilimumab in sequence. These receptors were obtained from a human donor with melanoma.

The chain carries TRBV6-5 and TRBJ2-2, with D tentatively TRBD2 (5 bases). The germline V gene encodes CDR1 MNHEY and CDR2 SVGAGI. The CDR3 totals 13 residues. The germline V and J ends were trimmed by 8 bases and 4 bases, with 11 bases remaining between them. Here the CDR3 DNA reads TGTGCCAGCGGCCGGACTGTCACCGGGGAGCTGTTTTTT. This gives the protein CASGRTVTGELFF.

J is TRBJ2-7 and V is TRBV4-3; the match to TRBD2 covers 8 bases. CDR3 length: 14 amino acids. Germline V gene lookup returns CDR1 LGHNA and CDR2 YSLEER. The V segment lost 2 bases and the J segment 0 bases; nucleotides outside the gene matches: 0. The CDR3 sequence: CASSQLAGSYEQYF. The CDR3, as DNA: TGCGCCAGCAGCCAACTAGCGGGCTCCTACGAGCAGTACTTC.

V is TRBV4-3 and J is TRBJ1-1; unclear D gene. V was clipped by 0 bases and J by 6 bases, with 14 bases between them. CDR3 size: 15 residues. Per the germline V gene, CDR1 is LGHNA and CDR2 is YSLEER. The CDR3 coding sequence is TGCGCCAGCAGCCAAGATTTCGGCGGGTCGGCTGAAGCTTTCTTT. The encoded protein is CASSQDFGGSAEAFF.

The rearrangement joins TRBV27 to TRBJ2-7, with 11 bases fitting TRBD2. V lost 9 bases and J lost 2; bases outside the gene matches: 3. Germline CDR1 reads MNHEY; CDR2 reads SMNVEV (reference sequence). This CDR3 contains 13 residues. CDR3 coding DNA: TGTGCCAGTAGCGGGGGGGGAGCCTACGAGCAGTACTTC. Residues: CASSGGGAYEQYF.

The rearrangement uses TRBV7-9 and TRBJ2-5; the match to TRBD1 covers 10 bases. CDR1 is SEHNR and CDR2 is FQNEAQ in the germline V gene (reference sequence). The CDR3 runs to 15 residues. Germline trimming cut 1 base from V and 3 bases from J; bases unmatched to any gene: 2. This CDR3 is CASSLGTGGKETQYF. CDR3 DNA sequence: TGTGCCAGCAGCTTAGGGACAGGGGGTAAAGAGACCCAGTACTTC.

V gene TRBV9 combines with J gene TRBJ2-4; TRBD2 might be the D (6 bases). The CDR3 extends over 15 amino acids. Between the trimmed V and J ends, which lost 3 bases and 8 bases, there was a span of 18 bases. Per the germline V gene, CDR1 is SGDLS and CDR2 is YYNGEE. The CDR3 nucleotides are TGTGCCAGCAGCGCTAGCGCCTACCCTCCGGACATTCAGTACTTC. Amino acids: CASSASAYPPDIQYF.

The sample holds one count of this clone. The same CDR3 also results from other DNA sequences found in this sample. The V gene is TRBV28, the J gene TRBJ1-6; D might be TRBD1 (5 bases). Germline CDR1 and CDR2: MDHEN and SYDVKM. Trimming pared 7 bases from V and 0 bases from J, leaving 10 bases between. This CDR3 has 15 residues. Here the CDR3 DNA reads TGTGCCAGCAAAAGGGGAAGCTCCTATAATTCACCCCTCCACTTT. Its translation is CASKRGSSYNSPLHF.

V and J are TRBV5-1 and TRBJ2-5; maybe TRBD1 (5 bases). This CDR3 is built from 14 residues. Trimming left V 2 bases short and J 1 base short, with 9 bases between. The germline V gene has CDR1 SGHRS and CDR2 YFSETQ. CDR3: CASSFLGVQETQYF. Written as DNA, the CDR3 is TGCGCCAGCAGCTTTTTAGGGGTCCAAGAGACCCAGTACTTC.

The V and J genes are TRBV5-1 and TRBJ2-5; possibly TRBD2 for D (5 bases). The ends were cut back, 4 bases at V and 1 base at J, with 20 bases in the middle. The CDR3 loop spans 17 amino acids. Germline values: CDR1 SGHRS, CDR2 YFSETQ. The CDR3 bases are TGCGCCAGCAGCGCCGGACCGGACGGGGTTCCCCAAGAGACCCAGTACTTC. Translation: CASSAGPDGVPQETQYF.

The chain recombines TRBV19 with TRBJ2-2; TRBD2 is a possible D gene (5 bases). The CDR3 extends over 14 amino acids. V shed 1 base and J shed 4 bases, with 7 bases lying between them. Germline V lookup: CDR1 LNHDA, CDR2 SQIVND (reference sequence). The CDR3 bases are TGTGCCAGTAGTATAGCTAGCCCCACCGGGGAGCTGTTTTTT. The encoded protein is CASSIASPTGELFF.

A few counts support this clone. V is TRBV19 and J is TRBJ2-1; D ambiguous. Germline values: CDR1 LNHDA, CDR2 SQIVND (reference sequence). This CDR3 has 13 residues. V was clipped by 4 bases and J by 10 bases, with 14 bases between them. CDR3 amino acids: CASSTKTGWEQFF. CDR3 nucleotide sequence: TGTGCCAGTAGTACCAAGACTGGGTGGGAGCAGTTCTTC.

This clone was seen only once. The chain couples TRBV19 to TRBJ1-2; perhaps TRBD1 as D (5 bases). CDR3 length: 13 amino acids. Trimming removed 4 bases from V and 6 bases from J, with 12 bases in between. Per germline, CDR1 LNHDA and CDR2 SQIVND (reference sequence). The CDR3 DNA reads as TGTGCCAGTAGTAGAGGGAGGGGAAATGGCTACACCTTC. It is translated as CASSRGRGNGYTF.

The genes are TRBV4-3 and TRBJ1-5; no reliable D call. V was trimmed by 1 base and J by 0 bases, leaving 7 bases between them. The germline V gene encodes CDR1 LGHNA and CDR2 YSLEER. The CDR3 is made up of 15 amino acids. The CDR3 loop is CASSQAFFSNQPQHF. The CDR3 nucleotides are TGCGCCAGCAGCCAAGCTTTTTTTAGCAATCAGCCCCAGCATTTT.

The table lists this clone with a count of one. The J gene is TRBJ2-7, the V gene TRBV6-1, with unresolved D. The germline V gene encodes CDR1 MNHNS and CDR2 SASEGT. V lost 2 bases and J 6 bases, leaving 8 bases between the germline ends. The CDR3 totals 12 residues. The DNA for the CDR3 is TGTGCCAGCAGTGAACTCTTCCGCGAGCAGTACTTC. Translation gives CASSELFREQYF.

This chain joins TRBV2 and TRBJ2-6; weak D call: TRBD1 (6 bases). The length of the CDR3 is 16 residues. V gave up 6 bases and J gave up 1 base, with 13 bases separating them. The germline gives CDR1 SNHLY, CDR2 FYNNEI. This CDR3 reads CASRETQGSGANVLTF. The CDR3 DNA is TGTGCCAGCAGGGAAACACAGGGATCTGGGGCCAACGTCCTGACTTTC.

The gene calls are TRBV27 and TRBJ1-4; TRBD1 aligns across 8 bases. Germline V gene lookup returns CDR1 MNHEY and CDR2 SMNVEV (reference sequence). V was pared by 5 bases and J by 6 bases, with 17 bases of the junction left unmatched. The CDR3 runs 18 residues. CDR3 amino acids: CASSPLITTGQGDEKLFF. In DNA, the CDR3 is TGTGCCAGCAGTCCCCTTATCACAACAGGACAGGGAGATGAAAAACTGTTTTTT. The complete variable domain, with remaining parts taken from reference TRBV27 and TRBJ1-4, reads EAQVTQNPRYLITVTGKKLTVTCSQNMNHEYMSWYRQDPGLGLRQIYYSMNVEVTDKGDVPEGYKVSRKEKRNFPLILESPSPNQTSLYFCASSPLITTGQGDEKLFFGSGTQLSVL.

This clone was recorded a few times. The V call is TRBV28, the J call TRBJ2-7; possible D gene TRBD2, 7 bases. The V gene lost 6 bases and the J gene lost 4 bases, with 22 bases spanning the gap. This CDR3 has 16 amino acids. The germline V gene encodes CDR1 MDHEN and CDR2 SYDVKM. The CDR3 region is CASSHRTGGPIYEQYF. The CDR3 DNA sequence: TGTGCCAGCAGCCACCGGACGGGGGGCCCGATATACGAGCAGTACTTC.

J is TRBJ1-5 and V is TRBV5-5; 9 bases map to TRBD1. Germline CDR1 is SGHKS and CDR2 is YYEKEE (reference sequence). J was trimmed by 3 bases and V by 3 bases; bases with no gene match: 7. The CDR3 extends over 16 amino acids. CDR3 amino acids: CASSSFGTGNNQPQHF. CDR3 in DNA: TGTGCCAGCAGCTCTTTCGGGACAGGGAACAATCAGCCCCAGCATTTT.

V and J are TRBV6-4 and TRBJ2-1; D unclear. Per the germline V gene, CDR1 is MRHNA and CDR2 is SNTAGT. This CDR3 contains 12 residues. V was clipped by 4 bases and J by 5 bases, with 6 bases between them. This chain's CDR3 is CASSAGNNEQFF. Written as DNA, the CDR3 is TGTGCCAGCAGTGCAGGTAACAATGAGCAGTTCTTC.

The V call is TRBV2, the J call TRBJ1-4; D unclear. This CDR3 has 12 residues. The ends were cut back, 6 bases at V and 10 bases at J, with 12 bases in the middle. CDR1 is SNHLY, CDR2 FYNNEI, per germline. The CDR3 bases are TGTGCCAGCAGGGAGGGAATTGGAAAACTGTTTTTT. Translation: CASREGIGKLFF.

The chain combines TRBV11-2 with TRBJ1-3; D gene unclear. From germline, CDR1 is SGHAT and CDR2 FQNNGV. V gave up 6 bases and J gave up 4 bases, with 10 bases separating them. The CDR3 covers 13 residues. DNA of the CDR3: TGTGCCAGCAGGGTCGCCCTAGGAAACACCATATATTTT. It codes for CASRVALGNTIYF.

The genes are TRBV9 and TRBJ2-3, with 9 bases lining up with TRBD1. The CDR3 has 14 amino acids. Germline assignment: CDR1 SGDLS and CDR2 YYNGEE. Trimming took 3 bases from V and 3 from J; bases not matched to a gene: 2. This CDR3 reads CASSETGGTDTQYF. The CDR3 DNA follows: TGTGCCAGCAGCGAGACAGGGGGGACAGATACGCAGTATTTT.

This clone turned up a few times. This chain joins TRBV2 and TRBJ2-2; D is uncertain. Germline loops: CDR1 SNHLY, CDR2 FYNNEI. The CDR3 is made up of 14 amino acids. The V and J ends lost 5 bases and 7 bases respectively, with 14 bases between them. The CDR3 region has the DNA TGTGCCAGCAGTAGCAGCGCCATGGACGGGGAGCTGTTTTTT. Its protein product is CASSSSAMDGELFF.

The genes are TRBV2 and TRBJ1-2; 7 nucleotides align to TRBD1. Germline V gene sequence: CDR1 SNHLY, CDR2 FYNNEI. The CDR3 extends over 11 amino acids. V lost 7 bases and J lost 8; bases outside the gene matches: 4. CDR3 region: CASTTGWGYTF. The CDR3, as DNA: TGTGCCAGCACGACAGGGTGGGGCTACACCTTC.

The gene calls are TRBV29-1 and TRBJ1-1; D unclear. The V end lost 4 bases, the J end lost 1 base, and 4 bases lay between the germline ends. The V gene's germline CDR1 is SQVTM and CDR2 ANQGSEA. The length of the CDR3 is 11 residues. The CDR3 here is CSVGRNTEAFF. CDR3 DNA sequence: TGCAGCGTTGGGAGGAACACTGAAGCTTTCTTT.

V usage is TRBV19 and J usage is TRBJ2-7, with 7 bases identical to TRBD1. Germline CDR1 is LNHDA and CDR2 is SQIVND (reference sequence). There are 11 residues in the CDR3. In DNA form, the CDR3 reads TGTGCTTCAGGGGGCTCCTACGAGCAGTACTTC. It yields the protein CASGGSYEQYF.

The chain recombines TRBV7-2 with TRBJ2-5; tentatively, D is TRBD2 (7 bases). The CDR3 is 13 amino acids. Germline lookup yields CDR1 SGHTA and CDR2 FQGNSA. Trimming pared 9 bases from V and 5 bases from J, leaving 16 bases between. The CDR3 region has the DNA TGTGCCAGTGAGGGAGGGGGTGACGAGACCCAGTACTTC. It translates to CASEGGGDETQYF.

The chain is built from TRBV6-6 and TRBJ2-7; 10 bases line up with TRBD1. After removal of 0 bases from V and 5 bases from J, the junction contained 7 bases not matched to a gene. The germline CDR1 and CDR2 sequences are MNHNY and SVGAGI (reference sequence). This CDR3 spans 16 amino acids. DNA of the CDR3: TGTGCCAGCAGTTACTCGCAGGGACAGGGGTTCCACGAGCAGTACTTC. Translated: CASSYSQGQGFHEQYF.

The chain is built from TRBV6-5 and TRBJ1-1; perhaps TRBD1 as D (6 bases). The CDR3 contains 14 residues. Germline assignment: CDR1 MNHEY and CDR2 SVGAGI. The V and J ends lost 4 bases and 1 base respectively, with 10 bases between them. The CDR3 DNA reads as TGTGCCAGCAGTTGGGGGCATGGGAACACTGAAGCTTTCTTT. This codes for CASSWGHGNTEAFF.

The CDR3 region has the DNA TGTGCCAGCAGCTACAGCACGAACACCGGGGAGCTGTTTTTT. It yields the protein CASSYSTNTGELFF. The chain has TRBV27 and TRBJ2-2, with no clear D. The germline CDR1 and CDR2 sequences are MNHEY and SMNVEV (reference sequence). The V end was cut by 6 bases, the J end by 0 bases, with 8 bases between. This CDR3 spans 14 amino acids.